The 19 T cell receptor beta chains below were found in one sample sequenced in a study of blood T cell repertoires in COVID-19. The assay was immunoSEQ multiplex PCR, and TCRdb's table has in-frame clones only and misses some. This repertoire shows about 110,000 clones, 65% to 80% found once; its top ten account for less than 2%. What was sequenced was peripheral blood. These receptors were collected from a middle-aged woman with acute or convalescent COVID-19.

The V and J genes are TRBV7-3 and TRBJ2-2; a weak D match, TRBD2 (7 bases). With 0 bases removed from V and 0 bases from J, the gap between germline ends came to 8 bases. The CDR3 totals 16 residues. CDR1 and CDR2 (germline): SGHTA, FQGTGA. The CDR3 coding sequence is TGTGCCAGCAGCTTAACAGGGGGGGCGAACACCGGGGAGCTGTTTTTT. Protein product: CASSLTGGANTGELFF.

The chain combines TRBV28 with TRBJ1-6, with D possibly matching TRBD1 (6 bases). This CDR3 region has 14 residues. The V gene's germline CDR1 is MDHEN and CDR2 SYDVKM. V was cut by 3 bases and J by 10 bases, with 13 bases left in between. CDR3 protein: CASSFLGGDSPLHF. The CDR3 bases are TGTGCCAGCAGTTTTTTAGGGGGAGACTCACCCCTCCACTTT.

The gene calls are TRBV19 and TRBJ2-7; 11 bases match TRBD1. The germline V gene encodes CDR1 LNHDA and CDR2 SQIVND (reference sequence). The V segment lost 5 bases and the J segment 3 bases; nucleotides outside the gene matches: 3. The CDR3 consists of 14 residues. The CDR3 sequence: CASSPGTGGYEQYF. CDR3 in DNA: TGTGCCAGTAGTCCCGGGACAGGGGGCTACGAGCAGTACTTC. The variable domain in full, with the rest retrieved from reference TRBV19 and TRBJ2-7, is DGGITQSPKYLFRKEGQNVTLSCEQNLNHDAMYWYRQDPGQGLRLIYYSQIVNDFQKGDIAEGYSVSREKKESFPLTVTSAQKNPTAFYLCASSPGTGGYEQYFGPGTRLTVT.

This sequence joins TRBV3-1 (or the pseudogene TRBV3-2) and TRBJ2-7; 8 bases are a match to TRBD1. The V and J ends lost 1 base and 7 bases, in that order; junction bases with no gene match: 9. CDR1 is LGHDT, CDR2 YNNKEL, per germline (reference sequence). The CDR3 extends over 15 amino acids. The CDR3 region has the DNA TGTGCCAGCAGCCAAGCGGGGTGGACAGGGAGAGAGCAGTACTTC. It specifies CASSQAGWTGREQYF.

The V call is TRBV30, the J call TRBJ1-2; perhaps TRBD1 as D (6 bases). The germline V and J ends were trimmed by 3 bases and 2 bases, with 13 bases remaining between them. The CDR3 totals 14 residues. Germline CDR1 reads GTSNPN; CDR2 reads SVGIG (reference sequence). The CDR3 spells CAWSIGGPNYGYTF. CDR3 bases: TGTGCCTGGAGCATTGGGGGCCCGAACTATGGCTACACCTTC.

This clone showed up just once. V usage is TRBV20-1 and J usage is TRBJ1-2; TRBD1 might be the D (5 bases). The V end was cut by 6 bases, the J end by 7 bases, with 12 bases between. Germline-derived CDR1 and CDR2 are DFQATT and SNEGSKA (reference sequence). The CDR3 totals 11 residues. This chain's CDR3 is CSADTRAGYTF. CDR3 sequence (DNA): TGCAGTGCGGACACCAGGGCTGGCTACACCTTC.

This rearrangement joins TRBV5-1 to TRBJ2-7; TRBD1 matches at 10 bases. There are 14 residues in the CDR3. Losses at the gene ends were 3 bases for V and 7 bases for J; bases not matched to a gene: 7. Germline V lookup: CDR1 SGHRS, CDR2 YFSETQ. The CDR3 DNA follows: TGCGCCAGCAGCTCGGACAGGGGGACCCGGGAGCAGTACTTC. Amino acids: CASSSDRGTREQYF. Using reference TRBV5-1 and TRBJ2-7 for the parts outside the CDR3, the full variable domain is KAGVTQTPRYLIKTRGQQVTLSCSPISGHRSVSWYQQTPGQGLQFLFEYFSETQRNKGNFPGRFSGRQFSNSRSEMNVSTLELGDSALYLCASSSDRGTREQYFGPGTRLTVT.

This clone was counted only a few times. The chain is built from TRBV5-1 and TRBJ2-1, with D perhaps matching TRBD2 (5 bases). The CDR3 has 15 amino acids. Germline V gives CDR1 SGHRS, CDR2 YFSETQ. Trimming took 0 bases from V and 8 from J, leaving 15 bases between them. The DNA of the CDR3 is TGCGCCAGCAGCTTGGCCCCTAGCTCGAGTGATGAGCAGTTCTTC. Translating it yields CASSLAPSSSDEQFF.

The chain employs TRBV12-3 or TRBV12-4 and TRBJ2-7, with 7 nucleotides matching TRBD2. This CDR3 comprises 11 residues. V shed 6 bases, J shed 7 bases, and the junction held 3 bases outside the gene matches. CDR3 protein: CASSSGREQYF. The CDR3 nucleotides read TGTGCCAGCAGCTCCGGGAGGGAGCAGTACTTC.

This rearrangement joins TRBV6-5 to TRBJ1-6, with a possible D match to TRBD1 (5 bases). Germline CDR1 and CDR2: MNHEY and SVGAGI. Between the trimmed V and J ends, which lost 7 bases and 4 bases, there was a span of 11 bases. CDR3 size: 14 residues. Here the CDR3 DNA reads TGTGCCAGCACAACGACAGCTTATAATTCACCCCTCCACTTT. This gives the protein CASTTTAYNSPLHF.

Regarding this clone: The junction departs from the called germline gene at one end, perhaps through a read error. The V call is TRBV7-6, the J call TRBJ2-7, with TRBD2 matching 9 bases. CDR1 is SGHVS, CDR2 FNYEAQ, per germline. The CDR3 has 11 amino acids. The CDR3 coding sequence is TGTGCCAGCAGCCCGGGGACTAGCTTGCACTTC. Translated, it gives CASSPGTSLHF.

The DNA for the CDR3 is TGTGCCAGCTTAGGGGACAGCCGGACCGGCGACCAGTACTTC. This encodes CASLGDSRTGDQYF. V usage is TRBV18 and J usage is TRBJ2-5; TRBD1 matches at 7 bases. The trim removed 7 bases at V and 10 bases at J, leaving 15 bases unmatched. CDR1 is KGHSH, CDR2 LQKENI, per germline. This CDR3 has 14 amino acids.

This rearrangement joins TRBV3-1 (or the pseudogene TRBV3-2) to TRBJ2-4, with 15 bases aligning to TRBD2. The CDR3 extends over 18 amino acids. The V and J ends lost 4 bases and 3 bases, in that order; junction bases with no gene match: 7. CDR1 and CDR2 (germline): LGHDT, YNNKEL (reference sequence). The CDR3 region has the DNA TGTGCCAGCAGCCCGGGACTAGCGGGGGGCGGGGGCAAAAACATTCAGTACTTC. The encoded protein is CASSPGLAGGGGKNIQYF.

The DNA of the CDR3 is TGTGCCAGCACCCACTCCTTGACAGATCAAGAGACCCAGTACTTC. Translation: CASTHSLTDQETQYF. This rearrangement joins TRBV6-5 to TRBJ2-5, with TRBD1 as a possible D gene (5 bases). The V and J ends lost 7 bases and 2 bases respectively, with 17 bases between them. Germline-derived CDR1 and CDR2 are MNHEY and SVGAGI. CDR3 length: 15 residues.

There are a few counts of this clone. The chain links TRBV4-1 to TRBJ2-7, with unresolved D. The CDR3 runs 15 residues. Germline lookup yields CDR1 MGHRA and CDR2 YSYEKL. The ends were cut back, 0 bases at V and 2 bases at J, with 11 bases in the middle. The CDR3 region has the DNA TGCGCCAGCAGCCAAGATTCCACAGCAACCTACGAGCAGTACTTC. Residues: CASSQDSTATYEQYF.

CDR3 amino acids: CASSLNGQGLGTGELFF. The CDR3 nucleotides are TGCGCCAGCAGCCTGAACGGGCAGGGCTTGGGCACCGGGGAGCTGTTTTTT. The rearrangement uses TRBV5-1 and TRBJ2-2; D is perhaps TRBD1 (5 bases). CDR3 length: 17 residues. Germline assignment: CDR1 SGHRS and CDR2 YFSETQ. Trimming stripped 4 bases from V and 4 bases from J, with 20 bases between.

The rearrangement links TRBV11-2 to TRBJ2-1, with 10 bases matching TRBD2. The CDR3 totals 14 residues. Germline V gene data show CDR1 as SGHAT and CDR2 as FQNNGV. The J segment lost 7 bases and the V segment lost 4 bases, leaving 4 bases of the junction unmatched. This CDR3 reads CASSSSGGGNEQFF. The DNA of the CDR3 is TGTGCCAGCAGCTCCAGCGGGGGGGGAAATGAGCAGTTCTTC.

V is TRBV4-2 and J is TRBJ2-3; D not resolved. The germline V gene has CDR1 LGHNA and CDR2 YNFKEQ. This CDR3 spans 14 amino acids. V gave up 0 bases and J gave up 2 bases, with 6 bases separating them. This CDR3 reads CASSQDAITDTQYF. The CDR3 nucleotides are TGTGCCAGCAGCCAAGATGCGATCACAGATACGCAGTATTTT.

This chain uses TRBV28 with TRBJ2-1, with D possibly being TRBD1 (6 bases). This CDR3 is built from 14 residues. V lost 5 bases, J lost 0 bases, and 8 bases lay in between. Germline V gene sequence: CDR1 MDHEN, CDR2 SYDVKM. Here the CDR3 reads CASSLTGSYNEQFF. The CDR3 nucleotides read TGTGCCAGCAGTCTGACAGGCTCCTACAATGAGCAGTTCTTC.